A single sample is the source of the 6 T cell receptor beta chains below, sequenced in a study of blood T cell repertoires in COVID-19. Some clones are missing from TCRdb's copy, which holds only in-frame ones; the method was immunoSEQ multiplex PCR. The table includes 380,000 or so clones, 81% detected once. The source material was peripheral blood. The receptors come from a human donor with acute or convalescent COVID-19. The donor label of this sample is uncertain.

V and J are TRBV3-1 (or the pseudogene TRBV3-2) and TRBJ1-2; 7 bases map to TRBD1. J was trimmed by 8 bases and V by 9 bases; bases with no gene match: 12. Germline V gives CDR1 LGHDT, CDR2 YNNKEL (reference sequence). The CDR3 covers 13 residues. This CDR3 is CASSDRAPWGYTF. The CDR3 region has the DNA TGTGCCAGTTCAGACAGGGCCCCTTGGGGCTACACCTTC.

This chain joins TRBV2 and TRBJ2-7, with TRBD1 matching 9 bases. The ends lost 11 bases at V and 5 bases at J; junction bases unmatched: 10. The CDR3 sequence is 13 residues long. The germline V gene encodes CDR1 SNHLY and CDR2 FYNNEI. The CDR3 DNA is TGTGCCGGAAACAGGGGGCCTTTCCACGAGCAGTACTTC. Its translation is CAGNRGPFHEQYF. The variable domain in full, completed from reference TRBV2 and TRBJ2-7, reads EPEVTQTPSHQVTQMGQEVILRCVPISNHLYFYWYRQILGQKVEFLVSFYNNEISEKSEIFDDQFSVERPDGSNFTLKIRSTKLEDSAMYFCAGNRGPFHEQYFGPGTRLTVT.

This clone has only a few counts. J is TRBJ2-5 and V is TRBV9, with 7 bases lining up with TRBD1. The CDR3 spans 14 residues. Trimming at V came to 0 bases and at J to 5 bases, leaving 4 bases not matched to a gene. Germline CDR1 SGDLS, CDR2 YYNGEE. The CDR3 loop reads CASSVAQGMETQYF. The CDR3 coding sequence is TGTGCCAGCAGCGTAGCACAGGGGATGGAGACCCAGTACTTC. Looking up the rest from reference TRBV9 and TRBJ2-5 gives the full variable domain: DSGVTQTPKHLITATGQRVTLRCSPRSGDLSVYWYQQSLDQGLQFLIQYYNGEERAKGNILERFSAQQFPDLHSELNLSSLELGDSALYFCASSVAQGMETQYFGPGTRLLVL.

The chain couples TRBV18 to TRBJ1-2, with 11 bases matching TRBD1. Germline V gives CDR1 KGHSH, CDR2 LQKENI. CDR3 size: 15 residues. V dropped 4 bases and J dropped 2; count of bases not matched to a gene: 3. As DNA, the CDR3 is TGTGCCAGCTCACGCCGGGACAGGGGGAACTATGGCTACACCTTC. Protein: CASSRRDRGNYGYTF.

The chain combines TRBV2 with TRBJ1-3, with a tentative D call TRBD1 (5 bases). CDR1 and CDR2 from the germline V gene are SNHLY and FYNNEI. V lost 4 bases, J lost 5 bases, and 6 bases lay in between. The CDR3 totals 12 residues. CDR3 nucleotide sequence: TGTGCCAGCAGTGGACAGAGAAACACCATATATTTT. Its protein is CASSGQRNTIYF.

CDR3 DNA sequence: TGTGCCAGCAGTGCAGAAACCACCATCTATGGCTACACCTTC. This translates into CASSAETTIYGYTF. This chain connects TRBV2 to TRBJ1-2; D unclear. V was shortened by 4 bases and J by 4 bases, with 13 bases between the two germline ends. The CDR3 sequence is 14 residues long. The germline V gene encodes CDR1 SNHLY and CDR2 FYNNEI.